This TCR beta chain was captured by sequencing in a study of T cell responses to AZD1222 COVID-19 vaccine. Concerning this clone itself: The antigen remains undetermined.

Study outcomes and limitations: Sampling captured repertoires only after the peak T cell response. Most donors were white British and more were female, and clonal diversity was possibly underestimated. Spike regions recognized by vaccine-associated CD4 TCRs spanned the protein, led by 160-218 and 743-854. Per reports, nearly half of all spike-specific TCRs target regions that are unmutated in variants.

TCRdb keeps only in-frame clones here, not all; method: immunoSEQ multiplex PCR. In the table there are about 110,000 clones, over 80% of which are singletons. CDR3 length: 13 amino acids. Germline V CDR1 and CDR2: SQVTM, ANQGSEA. Trimming pared 7 bases from V and 4 bases from J, leaving 14 bases between. This receptor was identified in an adult who received the AZD1222 COVID-19 vaccine. This sequence joins TRBV29-1 and TRBJ2-1; tentatively, D is TRBD1 or TRBD2 (5 bases each). The sequenced sample was peripheral blood, obtained 28 days after the second AZD1222 dose. The CDR3 region has the DNA TGCAGCGCATCACCGGGACCTTACAATGAGCAGTTCTTC. This encodes CSASPGPYNEQFF.